This TCR beta chain was observed in a study of sequential checkpoint blockade in melanoma. Study summary: Randomization was 1:1 between first-line nivolumab→ipilimumab and ipilimumab→nivolumab. After both sequences, patients received maintenance nivolumab.

Treatment noted: randomized to nivolumab then ipilimumab (arm A) or the reverse (arm B). No patient had prior DNA-damaging chemotherapy. PBMC sorting kept live CD3+CD8+ cells without CD19 or CD56. V dropped 1 base and J dropped 7 bases, with 8 bases sitting between them. The CDR3 totals 13 residues. Germline-derived CDR1 and CDR2 are SGHAT and FQDESV (reference sequence). Sequencing used immunoSEQ multiplex PCR; TCRdb keeps in-frame clones, though not all of them. The sample includes approximately 22,000 clones, roughly 86% of them seen just once. The receptor was derived from a human donor with melanoma. This specimen was CD8+ T cells sorted from blood (inferred from file names), taken from a patient given nivolumab and ipilimumab in sequence. The chain couples TRBV11-1 to TRBJ1-5, with D tentatively TRBD1 (5 bases). CDR3: CASSLGRGQPQHF. The CDR3 DNA reads TGTGCCAGCAGCTTAGGTAGGGGCCAGCCCCAGCATTTT. The complete variable domain, with remaining parts taken from reference TRBV11-1 and TRBJ1-5, reads EAEVAQSPRYKITEKSQAVAFWCDPISGHATLYWYRQILGQGPELLVQFQDESVVDDSQLPKDRFSAERLKGVDSTLKIQPAELGDSAMYLCASSLGRGQPQHFGDGTRLSIL.